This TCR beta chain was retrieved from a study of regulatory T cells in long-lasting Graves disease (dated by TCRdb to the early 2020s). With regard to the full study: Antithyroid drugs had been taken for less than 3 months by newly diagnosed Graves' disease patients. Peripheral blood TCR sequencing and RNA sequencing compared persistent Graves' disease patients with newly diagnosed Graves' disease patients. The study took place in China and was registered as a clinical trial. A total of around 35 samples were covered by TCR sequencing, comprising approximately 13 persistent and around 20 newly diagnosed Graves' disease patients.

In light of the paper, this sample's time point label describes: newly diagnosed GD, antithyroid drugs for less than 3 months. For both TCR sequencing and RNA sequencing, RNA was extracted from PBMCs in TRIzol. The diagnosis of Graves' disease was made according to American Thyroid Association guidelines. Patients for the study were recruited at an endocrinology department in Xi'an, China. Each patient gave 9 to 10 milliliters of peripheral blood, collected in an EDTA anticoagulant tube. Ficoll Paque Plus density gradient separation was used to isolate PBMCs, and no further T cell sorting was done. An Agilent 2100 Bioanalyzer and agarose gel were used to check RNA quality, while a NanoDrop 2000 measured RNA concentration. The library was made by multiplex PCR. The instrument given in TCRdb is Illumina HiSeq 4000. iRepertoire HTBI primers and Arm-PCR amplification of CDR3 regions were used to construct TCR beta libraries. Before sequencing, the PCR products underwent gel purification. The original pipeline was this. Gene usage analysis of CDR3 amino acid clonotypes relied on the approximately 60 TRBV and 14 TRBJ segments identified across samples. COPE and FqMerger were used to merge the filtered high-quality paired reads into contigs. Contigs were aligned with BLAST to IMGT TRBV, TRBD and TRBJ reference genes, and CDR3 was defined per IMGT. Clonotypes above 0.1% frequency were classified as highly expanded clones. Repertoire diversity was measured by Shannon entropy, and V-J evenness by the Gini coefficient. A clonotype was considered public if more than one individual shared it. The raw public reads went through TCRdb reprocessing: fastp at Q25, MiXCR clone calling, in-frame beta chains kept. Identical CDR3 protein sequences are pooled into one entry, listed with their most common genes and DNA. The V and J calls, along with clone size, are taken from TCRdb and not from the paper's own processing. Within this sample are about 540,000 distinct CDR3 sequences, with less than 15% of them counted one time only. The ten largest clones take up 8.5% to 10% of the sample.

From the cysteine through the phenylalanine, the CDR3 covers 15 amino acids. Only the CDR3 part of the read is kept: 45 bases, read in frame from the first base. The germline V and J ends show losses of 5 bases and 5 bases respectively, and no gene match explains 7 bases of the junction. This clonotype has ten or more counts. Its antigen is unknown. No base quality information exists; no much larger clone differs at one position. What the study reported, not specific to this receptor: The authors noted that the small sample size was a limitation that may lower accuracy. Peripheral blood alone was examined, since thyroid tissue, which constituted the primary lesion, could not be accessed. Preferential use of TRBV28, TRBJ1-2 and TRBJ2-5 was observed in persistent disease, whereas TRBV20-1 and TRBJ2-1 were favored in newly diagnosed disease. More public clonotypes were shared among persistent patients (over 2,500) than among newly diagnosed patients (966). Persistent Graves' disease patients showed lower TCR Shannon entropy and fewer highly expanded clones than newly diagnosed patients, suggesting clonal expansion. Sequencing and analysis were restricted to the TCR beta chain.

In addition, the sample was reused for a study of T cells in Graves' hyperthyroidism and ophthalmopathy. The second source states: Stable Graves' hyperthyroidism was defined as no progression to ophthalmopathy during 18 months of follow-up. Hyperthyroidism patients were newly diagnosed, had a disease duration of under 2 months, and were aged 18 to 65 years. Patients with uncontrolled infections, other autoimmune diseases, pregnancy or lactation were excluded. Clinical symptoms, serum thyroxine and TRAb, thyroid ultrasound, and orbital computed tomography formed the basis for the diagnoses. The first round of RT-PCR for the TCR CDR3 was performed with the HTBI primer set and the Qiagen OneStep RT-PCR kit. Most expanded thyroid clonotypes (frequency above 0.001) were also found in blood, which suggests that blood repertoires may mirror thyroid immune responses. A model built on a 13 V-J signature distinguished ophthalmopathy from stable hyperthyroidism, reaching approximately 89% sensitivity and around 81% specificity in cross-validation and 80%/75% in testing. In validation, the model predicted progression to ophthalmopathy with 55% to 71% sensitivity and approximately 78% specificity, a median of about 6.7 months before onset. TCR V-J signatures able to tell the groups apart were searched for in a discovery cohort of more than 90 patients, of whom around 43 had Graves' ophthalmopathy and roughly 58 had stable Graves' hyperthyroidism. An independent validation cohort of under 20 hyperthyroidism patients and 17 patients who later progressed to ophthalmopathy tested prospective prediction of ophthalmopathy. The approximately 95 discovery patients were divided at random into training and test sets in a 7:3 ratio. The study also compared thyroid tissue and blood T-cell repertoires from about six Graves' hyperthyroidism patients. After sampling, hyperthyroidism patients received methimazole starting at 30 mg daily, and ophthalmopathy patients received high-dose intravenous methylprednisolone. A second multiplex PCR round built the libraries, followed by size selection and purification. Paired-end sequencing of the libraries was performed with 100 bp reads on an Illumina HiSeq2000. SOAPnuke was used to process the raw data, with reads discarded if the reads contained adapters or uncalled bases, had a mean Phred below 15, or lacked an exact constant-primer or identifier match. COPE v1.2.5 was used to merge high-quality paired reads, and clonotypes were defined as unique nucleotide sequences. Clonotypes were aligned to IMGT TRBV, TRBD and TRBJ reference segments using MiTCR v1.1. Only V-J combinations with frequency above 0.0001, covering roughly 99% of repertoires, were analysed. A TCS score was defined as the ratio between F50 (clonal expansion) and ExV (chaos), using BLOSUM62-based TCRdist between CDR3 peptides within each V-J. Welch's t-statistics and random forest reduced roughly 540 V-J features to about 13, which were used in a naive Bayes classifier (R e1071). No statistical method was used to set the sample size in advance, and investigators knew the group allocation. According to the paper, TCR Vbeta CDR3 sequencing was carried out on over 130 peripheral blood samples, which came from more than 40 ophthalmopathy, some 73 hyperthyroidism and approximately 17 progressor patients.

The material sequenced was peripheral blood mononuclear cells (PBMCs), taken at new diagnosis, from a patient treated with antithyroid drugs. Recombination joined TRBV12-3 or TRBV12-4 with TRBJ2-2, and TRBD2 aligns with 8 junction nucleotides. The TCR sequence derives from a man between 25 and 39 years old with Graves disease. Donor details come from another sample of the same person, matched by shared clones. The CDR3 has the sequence CASSPTSGATGELFF. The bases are TGTGCCAGCAGTCCAACTAGCGGAGCTACCGGGGAGCTGTTTTTT.